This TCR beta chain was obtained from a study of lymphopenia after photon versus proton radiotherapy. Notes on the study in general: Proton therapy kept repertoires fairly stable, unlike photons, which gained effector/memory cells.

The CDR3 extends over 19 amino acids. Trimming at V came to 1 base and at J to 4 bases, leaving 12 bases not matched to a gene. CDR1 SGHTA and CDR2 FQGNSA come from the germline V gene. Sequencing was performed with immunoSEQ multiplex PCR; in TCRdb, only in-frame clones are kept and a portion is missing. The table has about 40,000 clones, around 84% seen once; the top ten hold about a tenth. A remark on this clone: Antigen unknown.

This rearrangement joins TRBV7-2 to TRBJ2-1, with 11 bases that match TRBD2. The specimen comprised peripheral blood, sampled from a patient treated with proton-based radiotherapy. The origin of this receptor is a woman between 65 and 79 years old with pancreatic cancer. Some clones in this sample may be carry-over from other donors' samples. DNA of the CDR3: TGTGCCAGCAGCTTAGGGTTGTATACTAGCGGGAGTAGATACAATGAGCAGTTCTTC. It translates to CASSLGLYTSGSRYNEQFF.